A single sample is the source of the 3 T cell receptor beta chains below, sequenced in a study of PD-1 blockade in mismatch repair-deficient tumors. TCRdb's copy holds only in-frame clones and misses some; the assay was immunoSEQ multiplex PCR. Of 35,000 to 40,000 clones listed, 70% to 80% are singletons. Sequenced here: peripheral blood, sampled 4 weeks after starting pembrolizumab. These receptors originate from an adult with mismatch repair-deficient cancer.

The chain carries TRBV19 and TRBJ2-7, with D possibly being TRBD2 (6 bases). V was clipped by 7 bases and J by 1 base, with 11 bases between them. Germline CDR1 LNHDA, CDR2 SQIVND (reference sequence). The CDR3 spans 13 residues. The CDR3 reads CASIGSGSYEQYF. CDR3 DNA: TGTGCCAGTATCGGTAGCGGTTCCTACGAGCAGTACTTC. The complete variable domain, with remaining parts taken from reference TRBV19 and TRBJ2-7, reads DGGITQSPKYLFRKEGQNVTLSCEQNLNHDAMYWYRQDPGQGLRLIYYSQIVNDFQKGDIAEGYSVSREKKESFPLTVTSAQKNPTAFYLCASIGSGSYEQYFGPGTRLTVT.

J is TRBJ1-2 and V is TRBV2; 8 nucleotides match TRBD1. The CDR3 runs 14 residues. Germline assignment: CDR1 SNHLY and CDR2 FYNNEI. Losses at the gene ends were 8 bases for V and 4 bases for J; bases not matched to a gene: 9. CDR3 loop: CASGTGDSVYGYTF. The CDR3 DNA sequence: TGTGCCAGCGGGACAGGTGACTCAGTCTATGGCTACACCTTC.

The CDR3 DNA is TGTGCCAGCAGCTCCCAGACCAGGGCCGGTGACTATGGCTACACCTTC. Its translation is CASSSQTRAGDYGYTF. This chain connects TRBV21-1 to TRBJ1-2; the DNA was not used to check the table's D call, TRBD1. TRBV21-1 is a documented pseudogene. CDR3 size: 16 residues.